This note documents a single TCR beta chain sequence. Its antigen remains unidentified. TCRdb reprocessed the 5' RACE reads via MiXCR and lists one record per CDR3 protein. The table records some 490,000 distinct CDR3 sequences, 15% to 20% of them present only once. V gave up 6 bases and J gave up 7 bases, with 9 bases separating them. The length of the CDR3 is 11 residues. The sample comes from a study of T-cell memory formation after mild COVID-19. The overall study: TCR clusters were largely donor specific. Study-wide results and caveats: The authors left the SARS-CoV-2 specificity of second-wave clones peaking on day 37 unconfirmed.

The sample consisted of PBMCs or a T cell subset sorted from them (not recorded which). V and J are TRBV12-3 or TRBV12-4 and TRBJ2-5; D might be TRBD1 (5 bases). The sequence was collected from an adult woman who had mild COVID-19 (a few samples of this study predate the infection). Cell type and time point are not known. CDR3: CASSYQGTQYF. In DNA form, the CDR3 reads TGTGCCAGCAGCTACCAGGGGACCCAGTACTTC.